This note documents a single T cell receptor beta chain sequence. Its specificity is unknown. This entry comes from a study of tumor and adjacent non-tumor tissue in lung cancer. Study background: The patients, roughly eleven men and about 5 women, were roughly 30 to 80 with stage I to III disease. Each sample yielded 3.5 million to 5 million productive TCRbeta reads on average.

Deletions cut 0 bases from V and 11 bases from J, with 23 bases between. This CDR3 is built from 16 residues. Germline CDR1 is SGHNT and CDR2 is YYREEE (reference sequence). Overall study findings and caveats: Tumor TCR diversity, when higher, was linked to shorter survival.

Three rounds of nested PCR, following a modified ARM-PCR protocol, produced the TCRbeta library. TCRdb ran MiXCR on the multiplex PCR reads and lists one entry per CDR3 protein. The sample has under 85,000 distinct CDR3 sequences, less than 85% seen once. The template was RNA from unsorted bulk tissue. This non-tumor lung sample came from over 3 cm beyond the tumor edge. The TCR sequence derives from a man between 65 and 85 years old with non-small cell lung cancer. The V and J genes are TRBV5-4 and TRBJ1-2; D might be TRBD1 (5 bases). Sequencing was done on a sample of distant non-tumor lung tissue. The CDR3 DNA follows: TGTGCCAGCAGCTTGGATGGCAGGGAGAGGTTAATGTGTTACACCTTC. It is translated as CASSLDGRERLMCYTF.